One sample yielded the 28 T cell receptor beta chains listed below, sequenced in a study of blood T cell repertoires in COVID-19. Clones were read by immunoSEQ multiplex PCR, and TCRdb kept only the in-frame ones, dropping some. The sample carries about 300,000 clones, more than 70% recorded once. Material for sequencing was peripheral blood. The receptors were sampled from a woman between 50 and 59 years old with acute or convalescent COVID-19.

The chain is built from TRBV27 and TRBJ1-1, with 8 bases fitting TRBD1. V lost 7 bases, J lost 10 bases, and 11 bases stayed unmatched. Germline assignment: CDR1 MNHEY and CDR2 SMNVEV (reference sequence). This CDR3 region has 13 residues. The CDR3 is CASKGQVGGGAFF. DNA of the CDR3: TGTGCCAGCAAGGGACAGGTGGGGGGGGGAGCTTTCTTT.

V is TRBV7-9 and J is TRBJ2-3; a weak D match, TRBD1 (5 bases). CDR1 SEHNR and CDR2 FQNEAQ come from the germline V gene (reference sequence). The CDR3 contains 14 residues. Trimming cost V 1 base and J 2 bases, with 7 bases left between them. The CDR3 DNA follows: TGTGCCAGCAGCTTAGGACAGACCACAGATACGCAGTATTTT. Encoded protein: CASSLGQTTDTQYF.

This clone has only a few counts. The chain employs TRBV7-9 and TRBJ2-2; maybe TRBD1 (7 bases). The germline CDR1 and CDR2 sequences are SEHNR and FQNEAQ (reference sequence). V was cut by 0 bases and J by 6 bases, with 14 bases left in between. CDR3 length: 16 residues. CDR3 region: CASSLAGQGGSGELFF. The DNA of the CDR3 is TGTGCCAGCAGCTTAGCCGGCCAGGGGGGATCCGGGGAGCTGTTTTTT.

The genes are TRBV14 and TRBJ1-3; D uncertain. The germline CDR1 and CDR2 sequences are SGHDN and FVKESK. This CDR3 region has 16 residues. V was shortened by 1 base and J by 3 bases, with 13 bases between the two germline ends. CDR3 loop: CASSQVMTGGGNTIYF. For the CDR3, the DNA is TGTGCCAGCAGCCAAGTAATGACGGGAGGTGGAAACACCATATATTTT.

V gene TRBV15 combines with J gene TRBJ2-1; D unresolved. The CDR3 sequence is 16 residues long. Germline V CDR1 and CDR2: LNHNV, YYDKDF (reference sequence). Trimming took 1 base from V and 0 from J, leaving 10 bases between them. CDR3 DNA sequence: TGTGCCACCAGCAGAGTACTGAGCTCCTCCTACAATGAGCAGTTCTTC. Its protein is CATSRVLSSSYNEQFF.

The CDR3 DNA is TGCAGCGGAGGAGAGTTTCAATATGGCTACACCTTC. Encoded protein: CSGGEFQYGYTF. The genes are TRBV29-1 and TRBJ1-2; D gene uncertain. The CDR3 consists of 12 residues. Per the germline V gene, CDR1 is SQVTM and CDR2 is ANQGSEA. V was trimmed by 7 bases and J by 5 bases, leaving 14 bases between them. Full variable domain (missing parts from reference TRBV29-1 and TRBJ1-2): SAVISQKPSRDICQRGTSLTIQCQVDSQVTMMFWYRQQPGQSLTLIATANQGSEATYESGFVIDKFPISRPNLTFSTLTVSNMSPEDSSIYLCSGGEFQYGYTFGSGTRLTVV.

The chain links TRBV30 to TRBJ2-2; 8 bases agree with TRBD1. The V segment lost 0 bases and the J segment 2 bases; nucleotides outside the gene matches: 5. This CDR3 has 16 residues. The germline CDR1 and CDR2 sequences are GTSNPN and SVGIG (reference sequence). Here the CDR3 reads CAWSVPSGGNTGELFF. CDR3 in DNA: TGTGCCTGGAGTGTACCCTCAGGGGGCAACACCGGGGAGCTGTTTTTT.

The chain is built from TRBV5-4 and TRBJ2-7, with 8 bases that match TRBD1. The CDR3 consists of 12 residues. J was trimmed by 6 bases and V by 7 bases; bases with no gene match: 6. Looked up from germline, CDR1 is SGHNT and CDR2 is YYREEE (reference sequence). The chain's CDR3 is CASGTTGGEQYV. Written as DNA, the CDR3 is TGTGCCAGCGGAACCACAGGGGGCGAGCAGTACGTC.

The gene calls are TRBV5-8 and TRBJ2-3, with 8 nucleotides matching TRBD1. J was trimmed by 0 bases and V by 3 bases; bases with no gene match: 3. The germline gives CDR1 SGHTS, CDR2 YDEGEE. This CDR3 has 15 amino acids. The CDR3: CASSWGDRSTDTQYF. CDR3 nucleotides: TGTGCCAGCAGCTGGGGGGACAGGAGCACAGATACGCAGTATTTT.

This clone was observed a single time. The V call is TRBV10-3, the J call TRBJ1-5, with D possibly TRBD1 on 5 matching bases. The CDR3 is made up of 16 amino acids. V was trimmed by 2 bases and J by 3 bases, leaving 14 bases between them. Germline V gene lookup returns CDR1 ENHRY and CDR2 SYGVKD. DNA for the CDR3: TGTGCCATCAGTGAGCAGGGTGGGAAAAACAATCAGCCCCAGCATTTT. As protein: CAISEQGGKNNQPQHF.

This chain connects TRBV5-4 to TRBJ2-1; D perhaps matches TRBD2 (5 bases). Per the germline V gene, CDR1 is SGHNT and CDR2 is YYREEE (reference sequence). CDR3 length: 14 amino acids. Trimming took off 1 base at V and 7 bases at J, with 12 bases between the two ends. The CDR3 region is CASSLFLAENEQFF. In DNA form, the CDR3 reads TGTGCCAGCAGCTTGTTCCTAGCCGAGAATGAGCAGTTCTTC.

This chain joins TRBV7-8 and TRBJ2-4, with D perhaps matching TRBD1 (6 bases). Deletions cut 5 bases from V and 9 bases from J, with 14 bases between. Germline V gene data show CDR1 as SGHVS and CDR2 as FQNEAQ. The CDR3 is 13 residues long. DNA of the CDR3: TGTGCCAGCAGCCTACAGGGTCAGGGCATTCAGTACTTC. It encodes CASSLQGQGIQYF.

The chain combines TRBV7-2 with TRBJ2-1; 15 bases fit TRBD2. The CDR3 sequence is 17 residues long. CDR1 SGHTA and CDR2 FQGNSA come from the germline V gene. J lost 4 bases, V lost 7 bases, and 8 bases had no gene match. In nucleotides, the CDR3 is TGTGCCAGCATCCTCGGACTAGCGGGAGGGCTGTACAATGAGCAGTTCTTC. It yields the protein CASILGLAGGLYNEQFF.

The chain recombines TRBV12-5 with TRBJ2-1; TRBD2 is a possible D gene (5 bases). The CDR3 runs to 13 residues. Germline values: CDR1 LGHNT, CDR2 FRNRAP. V lost 5 bases and J lost 11, with 16 bases in between. This CDR3 is CASGLYPSPKQFF. As DNA, the CDR3 is TGTGCTAGTGGTCTTTACCCTAGCCCAAAGCAGTTCTTC.

The gene calls are TRBV24-1 and TRBJ1-5, with TRBD1 matching over 10 bases. This CDR3 is built from 15 residues. After removal of 4 bases from V and 5 bases from J, the junction contained 4 bases not matched to a gene. CDR1 and CDR2 (germline): KGHDR, SFDVKD. The CDR3 loop is CATSEAGTGDQPQHF. Written as DNA, the CDR3 is TGTGCCACCAGTGAGGCCGGGACAGGGGATCAGCCCCAGCATTTT.

The V call is TRBV24-1, the J call TRBJ1-2; D possibly corresponds to TRBD1 (5 bases). Germline assignment: CDR1 KGHDR and CDR2 SFDVKD. Trimming cost V 2 bases and J 7 bases, with 10 bases left between them. CDR3 length equals 13 residues. CDR3 nucleotides: TGTGCCACCAGTGATTGGGCCAGGGCTGGCTACACCTTC. Its translation: CATSDWARAGYTF.

V and J are TRBV10-1 and TRBJ2-3; TRBD2 matches 11 bases. The CDR3 is 15 residues long. The germline gives CDR1 WNHNN, CDR2 SYGVQD (reference sequence). V shed 2 bases, J shed 5 bases, and the junction held 3 bases outside the gene matches. The CDR3 loop reads CASSEGLAGGDTQYF. The CDR3 bases are TGCGCCAGCAGTGAGGGCCTAGCGGGGGGAGATACGCAGTATTTT.

The rearrangement links TRBV6-5 to TRBJ1-2; tentative D call: TRBD1 (5 bases). CDR3 length equals 15 residues. CDR1 and CDR2 from the germline V gene are MNHEY and SVGAGI. V was pared by 5 bases and J by 2 bases, with 15 bases between. CDR3 nucleotides: TGTGCCAGCAGTCCCCCCGGGGGGAAAAACTATGGCTACACCTTC. It translates to CASSPPGGKNYGYTF.

V and J are TRBV6-4 and TRBJ2-1, with 9 positions matching TRBD2. The CDR3 runs to 15 residues. The ends lost 6 bases at V and 5 bases at J; junction bases unmatched: 8. The germline gives CDR1 MRHNA, CDR2 SNTAGT. The CDR3 DNA reads as TGTGCCAGCAGGAGTAGCGGGAGTGGCCACAATGAGCAGTTCTTC. Protein: CASRSSGSGHNEQFF.

This sequence joins TRBV4-1 and TRBJ2-1, with 7 positions matching TRBD1. Germline V gene data show CDR1 as MGHRA and CDR2 as YSYEKL. J was trimmed by 15 bases and V by 3 bases; bases with no gene match: 5. The CDR3 covers 11 residues. The CDR3: CASSHRGRRFF. CDR3 sequence (DNA): TGCGCCAGCAGCCATAGGGGGCGACGGTTCTTC.

V gene TRBV11-1 combines with J gene TRBJ2-5, with D possibly matching TRBD2 (6 bases). Germline V lookup: CDR1 SGHAT, CDR2 FQDESV (reference sequence). V was pared by 2 bases and J by 3 bases, with 13 bases between. The CDR3 covers 15 residues. The CDR3 DNA sequence: TGTGCCAGCAGCTTATTGAGAGGCGGGGAAGAGACCCAGTACTTC. Amino acid sequence: CASSLLRGGEETQYF.

The rearrangement links TRBV5-1 to TRBJ1-1, with 7 positions matching TRBD1. CDR3 length: 15 residues. Losses at the gene ends were 4 bases for V and 11 bases for J; bases not matched to a gene: 17. Germline lookup yields CDR1 SGHRS and CDR2 YFSETQ. The CDR3 DNA sequence: TGCGCCAGCAGCCCCCAACCGACAGGGAGTGATGGGGCTTTCTTT. This sequence encodes CASSPQPTGSDGAFF.

The chain has TRBV6-5 and TRBJ2-3, with D tentatively TRBD2 (5 bases). This CDR3 region has 15 residues. The V gene lost 6 bases and the J gene lost 0 bases, with 13 bases spanning the gap. Germline V gene sequence: CDR1 MNHEY, CDR2 SVGAGI. CDR3 residues: CASSPGFFSTDTQYF. The CDR3 nucleotides read TGTGCCAGCAGCCCGGGGTTCTTTAGCACAGATACGCAGTATTTT.

This clone has more than one count but fewer than ten. The chain is built from TRBV5-1 and TRBJ1-3, with 7 nucleotides matching TRBD1. CDR3 length equals 15 residues. Germline loops: CDR1 SGHRS, CDR2 YFSETQ. The ends lost 4 bases at V and 8 bases at J; junction bases unmatched: 12. The CDR3 DNA follows: TGCGCCAGCAGCGTTCAAGACAGGGAAGTGGACACCATATATTTT. It translates to CASSVQDREVDTIYF.

This clone was recorded only once. The chain has TRBV2 and TRBJ2-3, with 12 bases fitting TRBD2. This CDR3 is 15 amino acids long. Per the germline V gene, CDR1 is SNHLY and CDR2 is FYNNEI. V trimming: 2 bases; J trimming: 7 bases; junction bases outside the gene matches: 4. The CDR3 reads CASSELTSGSYTQYF. As DNA, the CDR3 is TGTGCCAGCAGTGAACTGACTAGCGGGAGTTATACGCAGTATTTT. Variable domain in full (rest from reference TRBV2 and TRBJ2-3): EPEVTQTPSHQVTQMGQEVILRCVPISNHLYFYWYRQILGQKVEFLVSFYNNEISEKSEIFDDQFSVERPDGSNFTLKIRSTKLEDSAMYFCASSELTSGSYTQYFGPGTRLTVL.

V gene TRBV2 combines with J gene TRBJ2-7; the D gene is possibly TRBD2 (5 bases). This CDR3 has 14 residues. The V end was cut by 6 bases, the J end by 6 bases, with 18 bases between. Germline values: CDR1 SNHLY, CDR2 FYNNEI. CDR3 sequence reads: CASSARRLEAEQYF. CDR3 DNA: TGTGCCAGCAGCGCCCGCAGACTGGAGGCCGAGCAGTACTTC.

CDR3 coding DNA: TGTGCCAGCAGCTTTTCCTCGACAGTGAACACTGAAGCTTTCTTT. As protein: CASSFSSTVNTEAFF. The chain uses TRBV11-2 and TRBJ1-1, with a tentative D call TRBD1 (5 bases). The germline V gene has CDR1 SGHAT and CDR2 FQNNGV. This CDR3 has 15 residues. Trimming took off 3 bases at V and 0 bases at J, with 11 bases between the two ends.

V usage is TRBV28 and J usage is TRBJ2-5, with 9 nucleotides matching TRBD1. This CDR3 is 15 amino acids long. The V and J ends lost 6 bases and 3 bases, in that order; junction bases with no gene match: 8. Germline assignment: CDR1 MDHEN and CDR2 SYDVKM. This CDR3 is CASSSPGQGKETQYF. DNA of the CDR3: TGTGCCAGCAGCTCGCCGGGACAGGGAAAAGAGACCCAGTACTTC.